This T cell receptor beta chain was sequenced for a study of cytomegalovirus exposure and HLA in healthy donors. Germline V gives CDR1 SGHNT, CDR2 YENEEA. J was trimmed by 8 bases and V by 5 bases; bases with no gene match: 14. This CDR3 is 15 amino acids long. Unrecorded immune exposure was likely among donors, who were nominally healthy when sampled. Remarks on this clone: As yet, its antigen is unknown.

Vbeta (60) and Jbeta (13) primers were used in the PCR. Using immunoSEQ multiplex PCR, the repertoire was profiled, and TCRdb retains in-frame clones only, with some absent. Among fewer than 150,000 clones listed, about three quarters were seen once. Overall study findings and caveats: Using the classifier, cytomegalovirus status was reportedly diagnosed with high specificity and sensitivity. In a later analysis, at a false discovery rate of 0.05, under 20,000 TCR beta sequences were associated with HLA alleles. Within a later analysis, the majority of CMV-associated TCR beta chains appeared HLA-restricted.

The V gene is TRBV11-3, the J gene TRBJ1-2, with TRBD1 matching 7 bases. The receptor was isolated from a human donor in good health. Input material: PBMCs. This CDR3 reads CASSHSRDSWQGYTF. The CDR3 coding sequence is TGTGCCAGCAGCCATAGTCGGGACAGTTGGCAAGGCTACACCTTC.